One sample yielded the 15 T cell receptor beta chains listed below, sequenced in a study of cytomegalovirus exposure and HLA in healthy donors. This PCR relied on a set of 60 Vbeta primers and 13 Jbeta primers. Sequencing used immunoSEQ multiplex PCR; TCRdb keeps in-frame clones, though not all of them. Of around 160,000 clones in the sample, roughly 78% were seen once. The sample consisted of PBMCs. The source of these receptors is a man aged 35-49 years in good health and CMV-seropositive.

The CDR3 nucleotides read TGCGCCAGCAGCCCGACTGGTGGCAGCTATGGCTACACCTTC. Protein product: CASSPTGGSYGYTF. The genes are TRBV5-1 and TRBJ1-2; no clear D. From germline, CDR1 is SGHRS and CDR2 YFSETQ. The CDR3 is 14 residues long. Trimming left V 4 bases short and J 4 bases short, with 14 bases between.

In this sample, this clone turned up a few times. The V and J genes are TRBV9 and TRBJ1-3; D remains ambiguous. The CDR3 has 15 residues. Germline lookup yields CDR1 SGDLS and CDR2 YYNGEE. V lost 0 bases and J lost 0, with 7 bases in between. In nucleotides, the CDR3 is TGTGCCAGCAGCGTAGGTGTCCACTCTGGAAACACCATATATTTT. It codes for CASSVGVHSGNTIYF.

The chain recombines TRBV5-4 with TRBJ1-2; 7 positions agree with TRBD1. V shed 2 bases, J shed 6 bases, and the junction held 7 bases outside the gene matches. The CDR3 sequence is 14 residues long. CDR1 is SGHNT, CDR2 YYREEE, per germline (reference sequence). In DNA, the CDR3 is TGTGCCAGCAGCTTAGACAGGGCTGGGGATGGCTACACCTTC. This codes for CASSLDRAGDGYTF.

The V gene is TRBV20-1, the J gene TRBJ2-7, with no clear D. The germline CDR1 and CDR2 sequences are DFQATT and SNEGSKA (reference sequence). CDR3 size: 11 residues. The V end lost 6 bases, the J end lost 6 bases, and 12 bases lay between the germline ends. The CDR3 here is CSAVWRGEQYF. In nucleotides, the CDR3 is TGCAGTGCGGTTTGGAGAGGCGAGCAGTACTTC.

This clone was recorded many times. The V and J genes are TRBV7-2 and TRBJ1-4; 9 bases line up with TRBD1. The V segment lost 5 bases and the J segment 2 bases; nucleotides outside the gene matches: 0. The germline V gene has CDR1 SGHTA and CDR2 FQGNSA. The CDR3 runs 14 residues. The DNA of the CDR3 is TGTGCCAGCAGCGGACAGGGGACTAATGAAAAACTGTTTTTT. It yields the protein CASSGQGTNEKLFF.

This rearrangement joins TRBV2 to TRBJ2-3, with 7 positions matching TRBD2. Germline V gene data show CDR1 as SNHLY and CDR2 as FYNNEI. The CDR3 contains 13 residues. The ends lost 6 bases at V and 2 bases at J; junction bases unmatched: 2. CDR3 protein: CASRRDYTDTQYF. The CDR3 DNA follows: TGTGCCAGCAGACGGGACTACACAGATACGCAGTATTTT.

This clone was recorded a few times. CDR3 sequence reads: CASTLQGAKNIQYF. CDR3 nucleotide sequence: TGTGCCAGCACTCTACAGGGGGCCAAAAACATTCAGTACTTC. This chain uses TRBV2 with TRBJ2-4; the match to TRBD1 covers 7 bases. The CDR3 is made up of 14 amino acids. The J segment lost 1 base and the V segment lost 7 bases, leaving 4 bases of the junction unmatched. CDR1 is SNHLY, CDR2 FYNNEI, per germline.

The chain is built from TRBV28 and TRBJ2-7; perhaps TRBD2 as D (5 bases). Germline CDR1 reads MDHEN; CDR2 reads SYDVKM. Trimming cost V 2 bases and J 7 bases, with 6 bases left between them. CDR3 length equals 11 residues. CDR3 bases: TGTGCCAGCAGTTTAAGGAGGGAGCAGTACTTC. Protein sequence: CASSLRREQYF.

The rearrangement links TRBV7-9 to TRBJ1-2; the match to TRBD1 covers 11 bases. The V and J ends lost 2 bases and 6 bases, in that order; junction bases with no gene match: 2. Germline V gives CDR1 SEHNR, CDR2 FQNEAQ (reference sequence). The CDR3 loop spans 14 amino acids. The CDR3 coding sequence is TGTGCCAGCAGCTTATCGGGACAGGGGGATGGCTACACCTTC. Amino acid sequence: CASSLSGQGDGYTF.

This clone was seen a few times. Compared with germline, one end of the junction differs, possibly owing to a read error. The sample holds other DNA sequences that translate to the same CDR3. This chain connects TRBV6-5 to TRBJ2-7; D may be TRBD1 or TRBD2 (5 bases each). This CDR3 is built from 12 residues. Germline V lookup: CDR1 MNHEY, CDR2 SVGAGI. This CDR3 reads CSSRESAYEQYF. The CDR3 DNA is TGTTCCAGCAGGGAGTCGGCATACGAGCAGTACTTC.

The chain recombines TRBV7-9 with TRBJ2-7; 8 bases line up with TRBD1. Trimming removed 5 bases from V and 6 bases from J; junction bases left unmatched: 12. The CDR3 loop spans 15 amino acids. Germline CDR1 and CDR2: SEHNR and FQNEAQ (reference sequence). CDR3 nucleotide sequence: TGTGCCAGCAGCACACAGAGGGACAGGAGTTCCGAGCAGTACTTC. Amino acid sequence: CASSTQRDRSSEQYF.

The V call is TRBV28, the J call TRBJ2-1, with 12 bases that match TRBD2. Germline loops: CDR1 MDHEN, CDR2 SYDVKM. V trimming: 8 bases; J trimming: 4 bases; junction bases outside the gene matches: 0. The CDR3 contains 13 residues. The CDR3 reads CASGLAGYNEQFF. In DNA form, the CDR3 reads TGTGCCAGCGGACTAGCGGGGTACAATGAGCAGTTCTTC.

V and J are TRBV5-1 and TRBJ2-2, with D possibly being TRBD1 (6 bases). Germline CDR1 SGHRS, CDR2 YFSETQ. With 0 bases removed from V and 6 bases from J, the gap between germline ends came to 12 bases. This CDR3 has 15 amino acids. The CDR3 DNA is TGCGCCAGCAGCTTGGACAGGGTGAGCGCCGGGGAGCTGTTTTTT. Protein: CASSLDRVSAGELFF.

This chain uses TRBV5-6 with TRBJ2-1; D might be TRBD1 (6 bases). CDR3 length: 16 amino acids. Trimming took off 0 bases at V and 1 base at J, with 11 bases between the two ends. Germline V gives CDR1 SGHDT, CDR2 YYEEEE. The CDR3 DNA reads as TGTGCCAGCAGCTTGGGACAGGAGGTATCCTACAATGAGCAGTTCTTC. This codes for CASSLGQEVSYNEQFF.

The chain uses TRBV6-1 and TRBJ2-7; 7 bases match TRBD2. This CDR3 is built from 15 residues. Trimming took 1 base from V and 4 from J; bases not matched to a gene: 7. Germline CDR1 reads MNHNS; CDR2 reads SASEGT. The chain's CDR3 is CASSEGRWRGYEQYF. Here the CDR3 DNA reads TGTGCCAGCAGTGAAGGTCGGTGGCGGGGGTACGAGCAGTACTTC.